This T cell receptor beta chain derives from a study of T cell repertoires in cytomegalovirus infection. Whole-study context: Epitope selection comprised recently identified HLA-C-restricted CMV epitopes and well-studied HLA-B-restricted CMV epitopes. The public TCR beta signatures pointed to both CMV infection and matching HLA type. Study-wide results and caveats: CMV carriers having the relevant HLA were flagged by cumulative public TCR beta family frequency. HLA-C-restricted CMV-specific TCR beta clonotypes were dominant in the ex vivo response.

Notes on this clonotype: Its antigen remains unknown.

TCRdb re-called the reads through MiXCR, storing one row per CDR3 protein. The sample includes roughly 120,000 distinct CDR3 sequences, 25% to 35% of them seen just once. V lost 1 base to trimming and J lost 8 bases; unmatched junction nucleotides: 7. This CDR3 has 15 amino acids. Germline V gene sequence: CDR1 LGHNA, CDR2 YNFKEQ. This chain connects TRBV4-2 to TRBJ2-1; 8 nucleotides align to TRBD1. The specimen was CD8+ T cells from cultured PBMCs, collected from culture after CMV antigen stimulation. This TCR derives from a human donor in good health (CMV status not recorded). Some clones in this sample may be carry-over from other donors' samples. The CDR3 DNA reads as TGTGCCAGCAGCCAAGTAAAGACAGGGGTATATGAGCAGTTCTTC. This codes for CASSQVKTGVYEQFF.